The 3 T cell receptor beta chains listed next were all sequenced from one sample in a study of T cell responses to AZD1222 COVID-19 vaccine. Here immunoSEQ multiplex PCR was the method, and the copy in TCRdb shows in-frame clones only, minus some. This sample yields about 120,000 clones, of which roughly 87% are seen a single time; 4.4% belongs to the top ten. The specimen was peripheral blood, collected on day 0 of MenACWY control vaccination. These receptors all stem from an adult in good health.

The chain joins TRBV27 to TRBJ1-5, with unresolved D. The CDR3 length is 15 residues. Trimming took off 6 bases at V and 4 bases at J, with 16 bases between the two ends. CDR1 and CDR2 (germline): MNHEY, SMNVEV (reference sequence). The CDR3 sequence is CASRGDWARNQPQHF. For the CDR3, the DNA is TGTGCCAGCAGGGGAGATTGGGCCCGGAATCAGCCCCAGCATTTT.

The rearrangement links TRBV6-1 to TRBJ1-2; D gene unclear. Per germline, CDR1 MNHNS and CDR2 SASEGT. The CDR3 is 15 residues long. V lost 2 bases and J lost 6, with 16 bases in between. CDR3 nucleotides: TGTGCCAGCAGTGAAAAGGGAATGGGAGCGAATGGCTACACCTTC. It encodes CASSEKGMGANGYTF.

The chain links TRBV7-9 to TRBJ1-1, with a weak D call TRBD1 (5 bases). V was cut by 3 bases and J by 2 bases, with 16 bases left in between. The CDR3 consists of 16 residues. Per the germline V gene, CDR1 is SEHNR and CDR2 is FQNEAQ (reference sequence). The DNA for the CDR3 is TGTGCCAGCAGCTTGGGGGAGGGCAGGACAAACACTGAAGCTTTCTTT. Protein: CASSLGEGRTNTEAFF.